These 25 T cell receptor beta chains were all obtained from the same sample, sequenced in a study of OX40 agonist ivuxolimab in advanced cancers. Using immunoSEQ multiplex PCR, the repertoire was profiled, and TCRdb retains in-frame clones only, with some absent. The sample records tens of thousands of clones, roughly 93% being singletons. Material: CD4+ or CD8+ T cells sorted from blood, obtained in a trial of the OX40 agonist ivuxolimab. Receptors originate from an adult with an advanced solid tumor such as melanoma, head and neck, liver or kidney cancer.

The rearrangement joins TRBV7-2 to TRBJ2-3; 10 bases align to TRBD2. The CDR3 runs to 14 residues. Losses at the gene ends were 2 bases for V and 11 bases for J; bases not matched to a gene: 7. CDR1 and CDR2 from the germline V gene are SGHTA and FQGNSA. CDR3 DNA: TGTGCCAGCAGCTTATCCCTAGCGGGAGTGGGGCAGTATTTT. Its protein is CASSLSLAGVGQYF.

V gene TRBV19 combines with J gene TRBJ2-7, with 10 bases aligning to TRBD1. The trim removed 4 bases at V and 1 base at J, leaving 4 bases unmatched. From germline, CDR1 is LNHDA and CDR2 SQIVND (reference sequence). The CDR3 runs to 15 residues. The CDR3 loop reads CASSTRTGGSYEQYF. CDR3 sequence (DNA): TGTGCCAGTAGTACCCGGACAGGGGGTTCCTACGAGCAGTACTTC.

The gene calls are TRBV28 and TRBJ2-5; the match to TRBD2 covers 10 bases. CDR1 and CDR2 from the germline V gene are MDHEN and SYDVKM. The CDR3 has 14 residues. Trimming removed 5 bases from V and 4 bases from J; junction bases left unmatched: 4. The CDR3 nucleotides are TGTGCCAGCAGTGGGGGGACTAGCGTAGAGACCCAGTACTTC. Amino acids: CASSGGTSVETQYF.

The chain carries TRBV5-4 and TRBJ2-5; D possibly corresponds to TRBD1 (5 bases). The CDR3 contains 14 residues. Looked up from germline, CDR1 is SGHNT and CDR2 is YYREEE (reference sequence). Between the trimmed V and J ends, which lost 1 base and 0 bases, there was a span of 7 bases. This chain's CDR3 is CASSLKGNQETQYF. The CDR3 DNA reads as TGTGCCAGCAGCTTGAAGGGGAACCAAGAGACCCAGTACTTC.

V usage is TRBV5-4 and J usage is TRBJ2-1, with D possibly being TRBD2 (5 bases). Germline CDR1 and CDR2: SGHNT and YYREEE (reference sequence). This CDR3 is built from 16 residues. V shed 0 bases and J shed 0 bases, with 10 bases lying between them. CDR3 region: CASSLGTPSSYNEQFF. CDR3 coding DNA: TGTGCCAGCAGCTTGGGGACTCCGAGCTCCTACAATGAGCAGTTCTTC.

The gene calls are TRBV11-2 and TRBJ2-1, with 12 nucleotides matching TRBD1. Trimming took 1 base from V and 7 from J; bases not matched to a gene: 8. The CDR3 consists of 17 residues. Looked up from germline, CDR1 is SGHAT and CDR2 is FQNNGV. CDR3 protein: CASSLGWGQGAANEQFF. The CDR3, as DNA: TGTGCCAGCAGCTTAGGGTGGGGACAGGGGGCGGCAAATGAGCAGTTCTTC.

The chain couples TRBV11-1 to TRBJ2-7, with 9 positions matching TRBD2. This CDR3 region has 15 residues. The V gene's germline CDR1 is SGHAT and CDR2 FQDESV (reference sequence). V was pared by 3 bases and J by 0 bases, with 3 bases of the junction left unmatched. The CDR3 nucleotides read TGTGCCAGCAGCTTGACTAGCGGCCTCTCCTACGAGCAGTACTTC. Translating it yields CASSLTSGLSYEQYF. The full variable domain, rest sourced from reference TRBV11-1 and TRBJ2-7, is EAEVAQSPRYKITEKSQAVAFWCDPISGHATLYWYRQILGQGPELLVQFQDESVVDDSQLPKDRFSAERLKGVDSTLKIQPAELGDSAMYLCASSLTSGLSYEQYFGPGTRLTVT.

The V and J genes are TRBV5-4 and TRBJ2-3; TRBD2 matches at 7 bases. With V trimmed by 4 bases and J by 0 bases, 11 bases remained unmatched. Looked up from germline, CDR1 is SGHNT and CDR2 is YYREEE (reference sequence). The CDR3 spans 17 residues. The CDR3 nucleotides read TGTGCCAGCAGCAAACTTTTAGCGGGTGGGAGCACAGATACGCAGTATTTT. It yields the protein CASSKLLAGGSTDTQYF.

The V call is TRBV29-1, the J call TRBJ1-1; D unresolved. The CDR3 consists of 15 residues. V dropped 7 bases and J dropped 10 bases, with 28 bases sitting between them. The germline CDR1 and CDR2 sequences are SQVTM and ANQGSEA. CDR3 in DNA: TGCAGCGCGAATCTCGGGTCCCTGTGGCCCAACCCAGCTTTCTTT. Translated: CSANLGSLWPNPAFF.

This clone came up once. The V call is TRBV5-1, the J call TRBJ2-7, with D possibly being TRBD1 or TRBD2 (5 bases each). Trimming removed 0 bases from V and 4 bases from J, with 11 bases in between. Germline V gene sequence: CDR1 SGHRS, CDR2 YFSETQ. The CDR3 totals 14 residues. The CDR3 nucleotides read TGCGCCAGCAGCTTGGGAGGGGCGAATTACGAGCAGTACTTC. Translated: CASSLGGANYEQYF.

This clone was recorded only once. The gene calls are TRBV6-6 and TRBJ1-5; D is unresolved. CDR1 and CDR2 from the germline V gene are MNHNY and SVGAGI (reference sequence). There are 14 residues in the CDR3. The ends were cut back, 6 bases at V and 1 base at J, with 10 bases in the middle. Here the CDR3 DNA reads TGTGCCAGCAGGCGCCCGGGGAGCAATCAGCCCCAGCATTTT. The encoded protein is CASRRPGSNQPQHF.

The gene calls are TRBV28 and TRBJ2-2; the match to TRBD2 covers 8 bases. In germline, CDR1 is MDHEN, CDR2 SYDVKM. The junction had 6 bases not matched to a gene; V was cut back by 5 bases and J by 7 bases. The CDR3 has 14 residues. DNA of the CDR3: TGTGCCAGCAGTAGAGCGGGAGCGAGCGGGGAGCTGTTTTTT. This gives the protein CASSRAGASGELFF.

This clone was observed a few times. The chain has TRBV7-9 and TRBJ2-7; D ambiguous. CDR3 length: 14 amino acids. Germline values: CDR1 SEHNR, CDR2 FQNEAQ (reference sequence). V dropped 2 bases and J dropped 2 bases, with 10 bases sitting between them. The DNA for the CDR3 is TGTGCCAGCAGCTTATCTGCGGCCACCTACGAGCAGTACTTC. As protein: CASSLSAATYEQYF.

CDR3 bases: TGTGCCAGCAGCCAAGGACTAGCGGGAGTAGATACGCAGTATTTT. Translated, it gives CASSQGLAGVDTQYF. V and J are TRBV5-6 and TRBJ2-3; 13 bases are shared with TRBD2. This CDR3 comprises 15 residues. The germline gives CDR1 SGHDT, CDR2 YYEEEE. Losses at the gene ends were 4 bases for V and 5 bases for J; bases not matched to a gene: 4.

The chain combines TRBV27 with TRBJ1-3; TRBD1 matches at 8 bases. Trimming at V came to 6 bases and at J to 0 bases, leaving 4 bases not matched to a gene. This CDR3 region has 15 residues. The germline V gene has CDR1 MNHEY and CDR2 SMNVEV (reference sequence). The CDR3 DNA follows: TGTGCCAGCAGGCCTACAGGGGGCTCTGGAAACACCATATATTTT. Translated: CASRPTGGSGNTIYF.

This clone was picked up one time. The genes are TRBV7-9 and TRBJ2-7, with 7 nucleotides matching TRBD1. The junction had 5 bases not matched to a gene; V was cut back by 4 bases and J by 2 bases. Germline V gene data show CDR1 as SEHNR and CDR2 as FQNEAQ (reference sequence). This CDR3 contains 14 residues. This CDR3 reads CASSWAGGPYEQYF. CDR3 bases: TGTGCCAGCAGCTGGGCAGGGGGTCCCTACGAGCAGTACTTC.

The rearrangement uses TRBV6-5 and TRBJ2-7, with 9 bases that match TRBD2. Germline assignment: CDR1 MNHEY and CDR2 SVGAGI. After removal of 2 bases from V and 6 bases from J, the junction contained 8 bases not matched to a gene. The CDR3 contains 15 residues. CDR3 amino acids: CASSYDGAGGGEQYF. The CDR3 DNA reads TGTGCCAGCAGTTACGATGGAGCGGGGGGAGGCGAGCAGTACTTC.

The rearrangement links TRBV28 to TRBJ2-2; a possible D gene is TRBD2 (5 bases). Germline V CDR1 and CDR2: MDHEN, SYDVKM. Trimming took off 3 bases at V and 6 bases at J, with 14 bases between the two ends. There are 15 residues in the CDR3. The CDR3 region has the DNA TGTGCCAGCAGTTTGGACTTAGCTACGGCCGGGGAGCTGTTTTTT. Translated, it gives CASSLDLATAGELFF.

This chain connects TRBV5-1 to TRBJ2-3; 7 nucleotides align to TRBD2. CDR3 length: 17 amino acids. The ends lost 2 bases at V and 0 bases at J; junction bases unmatched: 9. CDR1 and CDR2 (germline): SGHRS, YFSETQ. The CDR3 spells CASSLRTSGGSTDTQYF. CDR3 DNA sequence: TGCGCCAGCAGCTTAAGGACTAGTGGCGGGAGCACAGATACGCAGTATTTT.

The rearrangement joins TRBV11-3 to TRBJ2-1, with D maybe TRBD1 (6 bases). The germline CDR1 and CDR2 sequences are SGHNT and YENEEA. CDR3 length equals 15 residues. V lost 3 bases, J lost 9 bases, and 18 bases lay in between. The chain's CDR3 is CASSFGVGVGGEQFF. The CDR3 coding sequence is TGTGCCAGCAGCTTCGGAGTGGGAGTAGGGGGTGAGCAGTTCTTC.

The rearrangement uses TRBV5-1 and TRBJ2-1; the D gene is possibly TRBD2 (5 bases). V was clipped by 1 base and J by 5 bases, with 16 bases between them. Germline loops: CDR1 SGHRS, CDR2 YFSETQ. CDR3 size: 16 residues. The CDR3 spells CASSLSPVSANNEQFF. CDR3 nucleotides: TGCGCCAGCAGCTTGTCACCAGTTAGCGCGAACAATGAGCAGTTCTTC. Supplemented by reference TRBV5-1 and TRBJ2-1, the full variable domain reads KAGVTQTPRYLIKTRGQQVTLSCSPISGHRSVSWYQQTPGQGLQFLFEYFSETQRNKGNFPGRFSGRQFSNSRSEMNVSTLELGDSALYLCASSLSPVSANNEQFFGPGTRLTVL.

The rearrangement links TRBV27 to TRBJ1-2; no reliable D call. Trimming stripped 6 bases from V and 8 bases from J, with 19 bases between. The germline V gene has CDR1 MNHEY and CDR2 SMNVEV (reference sequence). The CDR3 has 14 residues. In DNA, the CDR3 is TGTGCCAGCAGCTCCTCCGGAGGTCTGGGGGGCTACACCTTC. This sequence encodes CASSSSGGLGGYTF.

CDR3 bases: TGTGCCAGCAGAACTACCGGGACAGGGGGCCTTGGCTACACCTTC. It encodes CASRTTGTGGLGYTF. The rearrangement uses TRBV7-9 and TRBJ1-2, with 12 bases fitting TRBD1. The CDR3 runs 15 residues. Per the germline V gene, CDR1 is SEHNR and CDR2 is FQNEAQ (reference sequence). V lost 6 bases to trimming and J lost 7 bases; unmatched junction nucleotides: 9.

The rearrangement joins TRBV6-5 to TRBJ1-5; 11 bases align to TRBD1. CDR3 length: 15 amino acids. Germline trimming cut 6 bases from V and 4 bases from J; bases unmatched to any gene: 5. Germline V lookup: CDR1 MNHEY, CDR2 SVGAGI. CDR3 amino acids: CASRSGQGGNQPQHF. The CDR3 DNA follows: TGTGCCAGCAGATCGGGACAGGGGGGGAATCAGCCCCAGCATTTT.

V usage is TRBV7-2 and J usage is TRBJ1-1, with D unresolved. Trimming pared 1 base from V and 0 bases from J, leaving 9 bases between. Per the germline V gene, CDR1 is SGHTA and CDR2 is FQGNSA. The length of the CDR3 is 15 residues. This CDR3 is CASSLVWTVNTEAFF. The CDR3 DNA reads as TGTGCCAGCAGCTTAGTCTGGACGGTGAACACTGAAGCTTTCTTT.